This TCR beta chain came from a study of shared clonotypes between healthy human individuals (dated by TCRdb to between 2020 and 2021). Regarding the research as a whole: A few men and a couple of women, aged 18 to 49 years, made up the cohort. Per donor, three plates each were used for CD4 naive and CD4 memory, two for CD8 naive, and one for CD8 memory. The study deeply sequenced blood TCR repertoires of about 5 healthy adults to estimate repertoire size and the extent of clonotype sharing between individuals. Per donor, leukapheresis produced somewhere between about 0.85 and 8.9 billion PBMCs. To increase sequencing depth and limit assay-specific biases, different laboratories used diverse techniques to prepare libraries and sequence TCR repertoires. Beyond this particular receptor, the publication reports: Estimated clonotype richness was generally larger for naive than for memory subsets. Incomplete sequencing was indicated by rarefaction of sorted-subset datasets, despite the large sequencing depth. Sharing across four donors was observed for approximately 5% of naive CD4, 3% to 3.5% of naive CD8, over 2% of memory CD4, and around 0.4% of memory CD8 clonotypes. Based on pairwise subsampling, the degree of clonotype sharing among donors was expected to be affected by sequencing depth. Higher generation probabilities were observed for clonotypes shared by all four sorted-subset donors than for non-shared clonotypes. The genetic and exposure-history diversity represented was limited by the small number of donors. Sampling was limited to blood, and TCR repertoires in tissue likely differ from TCR repertoires in blood.

Using the deep immunoSEQ assay, TCR CDR3 regions were amplified from genomic DNA by multiplex PCR. Extracted genomic DNA from each cell subset was spread evenly across all wells of several immunoSEQ 96-well plates, with each plate serving as a replicate. For sorted subsets, each replicate PCR was loaded with roughly 190 ng genomic DNA, equivalent to about 30,000 T cell genomes. Purified libraries were quantified with a Qubit 3.0 fluorometer, sized on a Bioanalyzer 2100, and re-quantified with the KAPA Library Quantification kit. Every immunoSEQ 96-well plate was sequenced on a separate single-read 150-cycle Illumina NextSeq 550 flow cell. As for the original processing: Because the immunoSEQ output included only junctional sequences and no quality scores, the filtering could not be the same as the filtering used for full-length reads. To assign V/J genes and CDR3, sequences were annotated using PyIR, a Python wrapper for IgBLAST v1.9, with IMGT germline references. Reads were filtered out if the reads had weak V/J assignments (E-value above 1e-6), no CDR3, stop codons, out-of-frame junctions, or ambiguous translated residues. V3J clonotypes were defined by identical inferred V gene, J gene, and CDR3 amino acid sequence. The percentage overlap between two repertoires was calculated by dividing the number of shared unique clonotypes by the size of the smaller repertoire. Three approaches were used to assess repertoire richness: RTK rarefaction, the Chao1 estimator, and Recon v2.1 estimates of unobserved clonotypes. For all TCRbeta clonotypes obtained by the gDNA method from a few donors, generation probabilities were computed with OLGA. TCRdb obtained this table from immuneACCESS and retained in-frame rearrangements with V and J assigned. These tables miss some clones; where compared with another copy, unresolved V genes account for less than half of the shortfall, and the remainder is unexplained. D and trimming were read from the DNA, whereas the V and J calls and clone size are those reported in that table. This sample holds 2 million to 2.5 million clones; roughly 90% were observed only once. The top ten hold 0.37% of the sample.

Unmatched junction bases come to 5, with V trimmed by 4 bases and J by 3 bases. From cysteine to phenylalanine, the CDR3 is 14 amino acids long. Of all the DNA, just the CDR3 is kept, 42 bases in frame from base 1. Based on the germline V gene, the CDR1 and CDR2 sequences are MDHEN and SYDVKM. Notes on this clone: Its antigen remains unidentified. Nothing much larger sits one base from this clone, and base qualities are not available.

The donors were healthy, HIV-negative adults with no recently reported acute infections or vaccinations. Every donor was a Caucasian adult living in Nashville, Tennessee, USA. Magnetic negative selection was used to enrich CD4+ T cells, after which naive cells were positively selected on CD45RA and the negative fraction became the memory subset. Blood was collected by leukapheresis, and PBMCs were isolated by Ficoll-Histopaque density gradient centrifugation and then cryopreserved in liquid nitrogen vapor phase. Purity and quantity of every magnetically sorted T cell population were checked by analytical flow cytometry. Each sorted fraction had its genomic DNA isolated and then quantified by UV absorbance on a Nanodrop 2000c.

The chain is made from TRBV28 and TRBJ1-1; TRBD1 agrees with 7 junctional bases. Sequenced material: naive CD4+ T cells from PBMCs. Per the publication, the cell subset or site label means: CD45RA+ positively selected. The sequence came from a man aged 18 to 29 in good health. Some clones in this sample may be carry-over from other donors' samples. The DNA is as follows: TGTGCCAGCAGTTACAGGGGCTGGGACACTGAAGCTTTCTTT. It codes for CASSYRGWDTEAFF.